One sample yielded the 23 T cell receptor beta chains listed below, sequenced in a study of T cell clonotyping in hematopoietic cell transplantation. Some clones are missing from TCRdb's copy, which holds only in-frame ones; the method was immunoSEQ multiplex PCR. The sample holds about 41,000 clones; 95% are singletons and the top ten take approximately 1%. The sample taken for sequencing was peripheral blood mononuclear cells. The source is a man aged 25-45 years in good health. Some clones in this sample may be carry-over from other donors' samples.

Turning to this clone: Relative to the germline gene, one junction end is altered; a read error may explain this. This sequence joins TRBV29-1 and TRBJ2-7; 8 bases map to TRBD1. This CDR3 region has 13 residues. Germline CDR1 and CDR2: SQVTM and ANQGSEA. The CDR3 here is CSVEGQGPYEQYF. CDR3 nucleotides: TGCAGCGTCGAAGGACAGGGACCCTACGAGCAGTACTTC.

This sequence joins TRBV2 and TRBJ1-1; D possibly corresponds to TRBD1 (5 bases). The germline gives CDR1 SNHLY, CDR2 FYNNEI. The CDR3 consists of 13 residues. Trimming pared 8 bases from V and 1 base from J, leaving 11 bases between. The CDR3 loop is CASLWGGNTEAFF. The CDR3 bases are TGTGCCAGCTTATGGGGGGGGAACACTGAAGCTTTCTTT.

This chain joins TRBV12-5 and TRBJ2-1; D perhaps matches TRBD2 (5 bases). CDR1 LGHNT and CDR2 FRNRAP come from the germline V gene. There are 12 residues in the CDR3. V shed 2 bases and J shed 7 bases, with 6 bases lying between them. The CDR3: CASGLSGNEQFF. The CDR3 DNA reads TGTGCTAGTGGTTTGTCGGGAAATGAGCAGTTCTTC.

The sample holds one count of this clone. This rearrangement joins TRBV2 to TRBJ1-2; no clear D gene. The CDR3 runs to 14 residues. The ends were cut back, 3 bases at V and 8 bases at J, with 16 bases in the middle. The germline V gene encodes CDR1 SNHLY and CDR2 FYNNEI. As DNA, the CDR3 is TGTGCCAGCAGTGACTTGGGCGGGATCGTGGGCTACACCTTC. Translated: CASSDLGGIVGYTF.

This rearrangement joins TRBV9 to TRBJ2-7; D could derive from TRBD1 or TRBD2 (8 bases each). Germline CDR1 reads SGDLS; CDR2 reads YYNGEE. The CDR3 totals 16 residues. Trimming cost V 4 bases and J 2 bases, with 19 bases left between them. The CDR3 loop is CASSPQGGTSPYEQYF. Here the CDR3 DNA reads TGTGCCAGCAGCCCACAGGGGGGGACTAGTCCCTACGAGCAGTACTTC.

This clone was recorded once. The genes are TRBV9 and TRBJ2-7, with TRBD2 matching over 8 bases. The ends lost 4 bases at V and 1 base at J; junction bases unmatched: 4. This CDR3 comprises 14 residues. CDR1 is SGDLS, CDR2 YYNGEE, per germline. The CDR3: CASSLGTRSYEQYF. DNA for the CDR3: TGTGCCAGCAGCTTAGGGACTAGATCCTACGAGCAGTACTTC.

CDR3 residues: CASSPPGTGVTGANVLTF. For the CDR3, the DNA is TGTGCCAGCTCACCCCCGGGGACAGGGGTAACTGGGGCCAACGTCCTGACTTTC. This chain connects TRBV18 to TRBJ2-6, with TRBD1 identical over 10 bases. The CDR3 covers 18 residues. Trimming took 3 bases from V and 2 from J; bases not matched to a gene: 7. Per germline, CDR1 KGHSH and CDR2 LQKENI.

The chain is built from TRBV6-5 and TRBJ2-7; TRBD2 agrees at 11 bases. J gave up 2 bases and V 8 bases, and 5 bases lay outside the gene matches. CDR1 and CDR2 from the germline V gene are MNHEY and SVGAGI. The CDR3 spans 14 residues. CDR3 protein: CASGRLAGTYEQYF. The DNA of the CDR3 is TGTGCCAGCGGGCGACTAGCGGGGACCTACGAGCAGTACTTC.

This clone was counted a single time. J is TRBJ1-1 and V is TRBV5-1; D is unresolved. The CDR3 length is 14 residues. The V end was cut by 4 bases, the J end by 1 base, with 11 bases between. Germline lookup yields CDR1 SGHRS and CDR2 YFSETQ. CDR3 sequence (DNA): TGCGCCAGCAGCCTCTCATCGGGGAACACTGAAGCTTTCTTT. It translates to CASSLSSGNTEAFF.

The J gene is TRBJ2-7, the V gene TRBV15, with D unclear. V lost 5 bases and J 0 bases, leaving 8 bases between the germline ends. CDR1 and CDR2 (germline): LNHNV, YYDKDF (reference sequence). CDR3 size: 13 residues. DNA of the CDR3: TGTGCCACCAGCTCTGGGGTCTCCTACGAGCAGTACTTC. It yields the protein CATSSGVSYEQYF.

The chain is built from TRBV5-1 and TRBJ1-1, with unresolved D. Germline assignment: CDR1 SGHRS and CDR2 YFSETQ. This CDR3 is built from 13 residues. V lost 4 bases, J lost 0 bases, and 7 bases lay in between. CDR3 DNA sequence: TGCGCCAGCAGCGCGGGAGTGAACACTGAAGCTTTCTTT. This codes for CASSAGVNTEAFF.

This sequence joins TRBV9 and TRBJ1-3; TRBD1 matches 7 bases. Per germline, CDR1 SGDLS and CDR2 YYNGEE. This CDR3 region has 17 residues. V lost 0 bases, J lost 0 bases, and 6 bases stayed unmatched. CDR3 residues: CASSVDAGGNSGNTIYF. The CDR3 coding sequence is TGTGCCAGCAGCGTAGATGCAGGGGGAAACTCTGGAAACACCATATATTTT.

A few counts support this clone. The rearrangement uses TRBV2 and TRBJ2-1; TRBD2 aligns across 11 bases. The CDR3 extends over 18 amino acids. V was clipped by 2 bases and J by 3 bases; unmatched bases: 9. CDR1 SNHLY and CDR2 FYNNEI come from the germline V gene. CDR3 nucleotide sequence: TGTGCCAGCAGTGAATGGGGGCAAACTAGCGGGGGCTACAATGAGCAGTTCTTC. Amino acid sequence: CASSEWGQTSGGYNEQFF.

The chain has TRBV7-8 and TRBJ2-5; D is unresolved. This CDR3 is 16 amino acids long. Looked up from germline, CDR1 is SGHVS and CDR2 is FQNEAQ. V lost 5 bases, J lost 3 bases, and 19 bases lay in between. CDR3 nucleotides: TGTGCCAGCAGCCTAGGGCCCTACCTGGAGAAAGAGACCCAGTACTTC. Its protein product is CASSLGPYLEKETQYF. The variable domain in full, with the rest retrieved from reference TRBV7-8 and TRBJ2-5, is GAGVSQSPRYKVAKRGQDVALRCDPISGHVSLFWYQQALGQGPEFLTYFQNEAQLDKSGLPSDRFFAERPEGSVSTLKIQRTQQEDSAVYLCASSLGPYLEKETQYFGPGTRLLVL.

This chain connects TRBV6-5 to TRBJ1-2; maybe TRBD1 (6 bases). The germline CDR1 and CDR2 sequences are MNHEY and SVGAGI. The CDR3 runs 12 residues. Between the trimmed V and J ends, which lost 6 bases and 7 bases, there was a span of 12 bases. DNA of the CDR3: TGTGCCAGCAGATTTGCGGACAGTGGCTACACCTTC. Protein product: CASRFADSGYTF.

This clone has just one count. This sequence joins TRBV7-9 and TRBJ2-2; TRBD2 aligns across 12 bases. Germline CDR1 SEHNR, CDR2 FQNEAQ (reference sequence). The CDR3 has 16 amino acids. Losses at the gene ends were 6 bases for V and 2 bases for J; bases not matched to a gene: 4. Here the CDR3 DNA reads TGTGCCAGCAGGTGGGGACTAGCGGGTAACACCGGGGAGCTGTTTTTT. Its translation: CASRWGLAGNTGELFF.

V is TRBV19 and J is TRBJ1-2; possible D gene TRBD1, 5 bases. This CDR3 spans 16 amino acids. Germline V gives CDR1 LNHDA, CDR2 SQIVND (reference sequence). V lost 5 bases, J lost 6 bases, and 22 bases lay in between. DNA for the CDR3: TGTGCCAGTAGTCCCGAGAAAAGTTACCCGGGGGATGGCTACACCTTC. Protein sequence: CASSPEKSYPGDGYTF.

This sequence joins TRBV6-1 and TRBJ1-2, with TRBD1 matching over 8 bases. V shed 0 bases and J 7 bases; nucleotides not matched to a gene: 7. The CDR3 length is 15 residues. Germline values: CDR1 MNHNS, CDR2 SASEGT. The CDR3, as DNA: TGTGCCAGCAGTGAAGCGCTCCAGGGGGCAGGTGGCTACACCTTC. Encoded protein: CASSEALQGAGGYTF.

The J gene is TRBJ1-5, the V gene TRBV11-2, with unresolved D. The CDR3 extends over 13 amino acids. V was pared by 3 bases and J by 5 bases, with 8 bases between. The germline gives CDR1 SGHAT, CDR2 FQNNGV. CDR3: CASSFSADQPQHF. CDR3 in DNA: TGTGCCAGCAGCTTTTCAGCTGATCAGCCCCAGCATTTT.

The chain couples TRBV15 to TRBJ1-2, with 7 bases aligning to TRBD1. CDR1 LNHNV and CDR2 YYDKDF come from the germline V gene (reference sequence). The trim removed 0 bases at V and 1 base at J, leaving 8 bases unmatched. This CDR3 region has 17 residues. The chain's CDR3 is CATSRDRGQRINYGYTF. The CDR3 nucleotides are TGTGCCACCAGCAGAGATCGGGGACAGCGAATTAACTATGGCTACACCTTC.

The genes are TRBV2 and TRBJ2-7, with D perhaps TRBD1 (6 bases). Trimming pared 4 bases from V and 6 bases from J, leaving 16 bases between. The CDR3 is 14 amino acids. Germline V gene lookup returns CDR1 SNHLY and CDR2 FYNNEI. The DNA of the CDR3 is TGTGCCAGCAGTGGGTCAGGGGTGGGAGCCGAGCAGTACTTC. Protein product: CASSGSGVGAEQYF.

The chain has TRBV30 and TRBJ2-2; 9 nucleotides line up with TRBD1. Germline loops: CDR1 GTSNPN, CDR2 SVGIG (reference sequence). The CDR3 consists of 15 residues. With V trimmed by 2 bases and J by 5 bases, 6 bases remained unmatched. The CDR3 spells CAWSTGQGETGELFF. Written as DNA, the CDR3 is TGTGCCTGGAGTACGGGACAGGGAGAGACCGGGGAGCTGTTTTTT.

This clone has more than one count but fewer than ten. The gene calls are TRBV30 and TRBJ2-3; a weak D match, TRBD1 (5 bases). Germline values: CDR1 GTSNPN, CDR2 SVGIG (reference sequence). The CDR3 totals 17 residues. V was clipped by 0 bases and J by 0 bases, with 16 bases between them. This CDR3 reads CAWSVGAQLSSTDTQYF. CDR3 bases: TGTGCCTGGAGTGTAGGGGCTCAACTTTCTAGCACAGATACGCAGTATTTT.